This TCR beta chain was sequenced during a study of response to subunit inactivated influenza vaccine. TCRdb used MiXCR to reprocess the RT-PCR reads, holding one entry per CDR3 protein. The table has hundreds of thousands of distinct CDR3 sequences, 20% to 25% seen once; the top ten hold approximately 10%. Whole-study results and caveats: With each seasonal influenza vaccination, the authors suggested, few new T cells are recruited.

This clonotype was found a few times. Antigen: not known. The TCR originated in a man aged 50-75 years who received an inactivated influenza vaccine. Source: PBMCs from blood, taken approximately 20 months after vaccination.

In nucleotides, the CDR3 is TGCGCCAGCAGCCAAGATAGGAGCGATAGGTACAATGAGCAGTTCTTC. Protein sequence: CASSQDRSDRYNEQFF. This rearrangement joins TRBV4-3 to TRBJ2-1; the D is unclear. CDR1 and CDR2 from the germline V gene are LGHNA and YSLEER. This CDR3 comprises 16 residues. V lost 0 bases, J lost 4 bases, and 13 bases lay in between.